This T cell receptor (beta chain) was captured by sequencing in a study of post-analysis software for immune sequencing data. Study context: The patients showed relapsing-remitting, secondary progressive and progressive-relapsing multiple sclerosis courses. The study, taken as a whole, reports: Elevated frequency relative to controls characterized about 5 TRBV segments in patients, TRBV5-6, TRBV5-1 and TRBV20-1 among them. There was significantly lower normalized Chao1 diversity in multiple sclerosis patients than in controls.

With regard to this clonotype: Its antigen remains unknown. This may be a read error: a much more frequent sequence differs by one nucleotide.

Presence of unique molecular identifiers characterized the TCR beta cDNA libraries. Each CDR3 protein is one row after TCRdb ran MiXCR on the PCR reads. This table has 450,000 to 650,000 distinct CDR3 sequences, about 44% appearing once. The CDR3 length is 15 residues. The V segment lost 4 bases and the J segment 11 bases; nucleotides outside the gene matches: 12. The chain links TRBV12-3 or TRBV12-4 to TRBJ2-5; TRBD2 aligns across 11 bases. The sequenced sample consisted of blood. The sequence was obtained from a girl between 5 and 17 years old with multiple sclerosis. CDR3 sequence reads: CASSSIAGGRNEQYF. Here the CDR3 DNA reads TGTGCCAGCAGTTCCATAGCGGGGGGGCGAAATGAGCAGTACTTC.